This TCR beta chain stems from a study of blood T cell repertoires in COVID-19. Germline V gene data show CDR1 as SEHNR and CDR2 as FQNEAQ (reference sequence). This CDR3 is built from 15 residues. Trimming took 3 bases from V and 1 from J, leaving 9 bases between them. TCRdb keeps only in-frame clones here, not all; method: immunoSEQ multiplex PCR. The sample includes 250,000 to 350,000 clones, roughly nine tenths of them seen just once. The V gene is TRBV7-9, the J gene TRBJ2-2; no firm D call. This TCR came from a woman in her fifties or sixties who had been exposed to COVID-19. The source material was PBMCs or T cells enriched from blood (not recorded which). The DNA of the CDR3 is TGTGCCAGCAGCTTGAATTCAGGGAACACCGGGGAGCTGTTTTTT. This codes for CASSLNSGNTGELFF.